A selection of T cell receptor gamma chains follows, all from one sample in a study of gammadelta T cells in human blood. TCRdb re-analyzed the RT-PCR reads via CATT. The sample consists of about 400 gamma-chain clones, approximately 5% of them appearing once. The sequenced material came from Vgamma9Vdelta2 gamma-delta T cells from infant blood. Receptors were obtained from a human donor. CDR3s include the opening cysteine and the closing phenylalanine or tryptophan. Clone size is given for some rows only: seen once, a few or many times, or a class if the clone is expanded.

V: TRGV9; size: large; J: TRGJP; CDR3: CALWEVSRLGKKIKVF; DNA: TGTGCCTTGTGGGAGGTTTCACGGTTGGGCAAAAAAATCAAGGTATTT
V: TRGV9; size: large; J: TRGJP; CDR3: CALWEVLSEELGKKIKVF; DNA: TGTGCCTTGTGGGAGGTGCTTAGTGAAGAGTTGGGCAAAAAAATCAAGGTATTT
V: TRGV9; size: large; J: TRGJP; CDR3: CALWEVLELGKKIKVF; DNA: TGTGCCTTGTGGGAGGTGCTGGAGTTGGGCAAAAAAATCAAGGTATTT
V: TRGV3; size: -; J: TRGJ1/TRGJ2; CDR3: CATWDRPPYYKKLF; DNA: TGTGCCACCTGGGACAGGCCCCCTTATTATAAGAAACTCTTT
V: TRGV3; size: large; J: TRGJ1/TRGJ2; CDR3: CATWDRRYKKLF; DNA: TGTGCCACCTGGGACAGGCGTTATAAGAAACTCTTT
V: TRGV9; size: large; J: TRGJP; CDR3: CALWEVVELGKKIKVF; DNA: TGTGCCTTGTGGGAGGTGGTAGAGTTGGGCAAAAAAATCAAGGTATTT
V: TRGV9; size: large; J: TRGJP; CDR3: CALWEVELGKKIKVF; DNA: TGTGCCTTGTGGGAGGTAGAGTTGGGCAAAAAAATCAAGGTATTT
V: TRGV10; size: hyperexpanded; J: TRGJP1; CDR3: CAAWAPYTTGWFKIF; DNA: TGTGCTGCGTGGGCCCCTTATACCACTGGTTGGTTCAAGATATTT
V: TRGV9; size: medium-sized; J: TRGJP; CDR3: CALWDPQELGKKIKVF; DNA: TGTGCCTTGTGGGACCCCCAAGAGTTGGGCAAAAAAATCAAGGTATTT
V: TRGV9; size: medium-sized; J: TRGJP; CDR3: CALWEVLGELGKKIKVF; DNA: TGTGCCTTGTGGGAGGTGCTGGGGGAGTTGGGCAAAAAAATCAAGGTATTT
V: TRGV9; size: large; J: TRGJP; CDR3: CALWEARQELGKKIKVF; DNA: TGTGCCTTGTGGGAGGCCCGGCAAGAGTTGGGCAAAAAAATCAAGGTATTT
V: TRGV9; size: few; J: TRGJP; CDR3: CALWEVLQELGKKIKVF; DNA: TGTGCCTTGTGGGAGGTCCTTCAAGAGTTGGGCAAAAAAATCAAGGTATTT
V: TRGV8; size: medium-sized; J: TRGJP1; CDR3: CATWDTGDTTGWFKIF; DNA: TGTGCCACCTGGGATACGGGAGATACCACTGGTTGGTTCAAGATATTT
V: TRGV9; size: medium-sized; J: TRGJP; CDR3: CALWEEDQELGKKIKVF; DNA: TGTGCCTTGTGGGAGGAGGACCAAGAGTTGGGCAAAAAAATCAAGGTATTT
V: TRGV9; size: hyperexpanded; J: TRGJP; CDR3: CALWEVNQELGKKIKVF; DNA: TGTGCCTTGTGGGAGGTAAATCAGGAGTTGGGCAAAAAAATCAAGGTATTT
V: TRGV9; size: medium-sized; J: TRGJP; CDR3: CALWEVHLELGKKIKVF; DNA: TGTGCCTTGTGGGAGGTGCATTTAGAGTTGGGCAAAAAAATCAAGGTATTT
V: TRGV9; size: large; J: TRGJP1; CDR3: CALWEVLFTTGWFKIF; DNA: TGTGCCTTGTGGGAGGTGCTTTTTACCACTGGTTGGTTCAAGATATTT
V: TRGV10; size: medium-sized; J: TRGJP1; CDR3: CAAWDSTGWFKIF; DNA: TGTGCTGCGTGGGACTCCACTGGCTGGTTCAAGATATTT
V: TRGV9; size: -; J: TRGJP; CDR3: CALWDPQEELGKKIKVF; DNA: TGTGCCTTGTGGGACCCCCAAGAGGAGTTGGGCAAAAAAATCAAGGTATTT
V: TRGV2; size: medium-sized; J: TRGJP2; CDR3: CATWDGRSDWIKTF; DNA: TGTGCCACCTGGGACGGACGTAGTGATTGGATCAAGACGTTT